These 2 T cell receptor beta chains came from one sample sequenced in a study of blood T cell repertoires in COVID-19 (dated by TCRdb to about 2020). Receptor amplification or capture employed the immunoSEQ multiplex PCR assay. TCRdb stores this immuneACCESS table with in-frame sequences only. Part of the clones is absent; in the studies checked, under half of the shortfall reflects unresolved V genes, and no reason is known for the rest. The sample table contains hundreds of thousands of clones; only one count was recorded for more than 80% of them. The ten largest clones add up to 1% of the sample. The sample was PBMCs or T cells enriched from blood (not recorded which). The receptors originated from a man aged 18 to 29 who had recovered from COVID-19.

The rearrangement joins TRBV9 to TRBJ1-3, with 7 nucleotides matching TRBD1. V shed 0 bases and J 5 bases; nucleotides not matched to a gene: 8. The CDR3 runs to 16 residues. From germline, CDR1 is SGDLS and CDR2 YYNGEE. The CDR3 bases are TGTGCCAGCAGCGTAGTTGGGTGGGGACAGCGAAACACCATATATTTT. Protein product: CASSVVGWGQRNTIYF.

This chain joins TRBV7-9 and TRBJ2-1, with 7 bases identical to TRBD1. Germline CDR1 and CDR2: SEHNR and FQNEAQ (reference sequence). The CDR3 spans 15 residues. The junction had 8 bases not matched to a gene; V was cut back by 5 bases and J by 4 bases. DNA of the CDR3: TGTGCCAGCAGCCGGCCGGGACAGTTTTACAATGAGCAGTTCTTC. The encoded protein is CASSRPGQFYNEQFF.